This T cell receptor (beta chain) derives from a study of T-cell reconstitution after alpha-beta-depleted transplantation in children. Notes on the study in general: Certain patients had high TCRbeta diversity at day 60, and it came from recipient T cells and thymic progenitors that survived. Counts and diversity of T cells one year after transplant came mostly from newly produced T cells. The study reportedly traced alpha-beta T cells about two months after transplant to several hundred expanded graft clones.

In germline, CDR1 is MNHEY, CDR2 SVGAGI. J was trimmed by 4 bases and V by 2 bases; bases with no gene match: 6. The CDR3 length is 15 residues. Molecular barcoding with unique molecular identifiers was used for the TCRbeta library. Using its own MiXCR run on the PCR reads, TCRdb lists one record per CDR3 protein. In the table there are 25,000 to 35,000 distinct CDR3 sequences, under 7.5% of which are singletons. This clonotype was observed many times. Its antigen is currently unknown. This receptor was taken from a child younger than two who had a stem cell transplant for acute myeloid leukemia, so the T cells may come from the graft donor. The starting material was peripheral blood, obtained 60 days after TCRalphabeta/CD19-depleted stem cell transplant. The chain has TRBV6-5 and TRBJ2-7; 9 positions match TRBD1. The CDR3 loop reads CASSYQTGGEYEQYF. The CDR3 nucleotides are TGTGCCAGCAGTTACCAAACAGGGGGCGAATACGAGCAGTACTTC.